These 15 T cell receptor beta chains were all obtained from the same sample, sequenced in a study of immune evolution from preneoplasia to lung adenocarcinoma. The method was immunoSEQ multiplex PCR; TCRdb's version includes in-frame clones alone and lacks a portion of them. The table has approximately 12,000 clones, approximately 87% seen once. Sequenced input: FFPE tissue from an adenomatous hyperplasia lung lesion. Subset of the sample: atypical adenomatous hyperplasia (AAH), lung preneoplasia. These receptors originate from a person aged 50-75 years with lung adenocarcinoma.

In nucleotides, the CDR3 is TGTGCCAGCAGTTCACAGGGGCTCTCCTACGAGCAGTACTTC. Protein sequence: CASSSQGLSYEQYF. This chain links TRBV6-5 with TRBJ2-7; 7 bases fit TRBD1. Germline V gene data show CDR1 as MNHEY and CDR2 as SVGAGI. The CDR3 sequence is 14 residues long. Trimming took 4 bases from V and 0 from J; bases not matched to a gene: 3.

The chain has TRBV6-5 and TRBJ2-1; 10 positions agree with TRBD2. The length of the CDR3 is 15 residues. The V and J ends lost 5 bases and 2 bases, in that order; junction bases with no gene match: 3. Per the germline V gene, CDR1 is MNHEY and CDR2 is SVGAGI. CDR3 nucleotides: TGTGCCAGCAGTCCTAGCGGGAGAGCCTACAATGAGCAGTTCTTC. Its translation: CASSPSGRAYNEQFF.

This clone was observed a single time. This chain uses TRBV18 with TRBJ1-6; the D gene is possibly TRBD1 (6 bases). Germline V gives CDR1 KGHSH, CDR2 LQKENI. V was shortened by 1 base and J by 7 bases, with 14 bases between the two germline ends. This CDR3 contains 16 residues. The CDR3 DNA reads TGTGCCAGCTCACCACTAGGACATCAGGGGAATTCACCCCTCCACTTT. It yields the protein CASSPLGHQGNSPLHF.

The chain employs TRBV12-5 and TRBJ1-2; no clear D. Germline lookup yields CDR1 LGHNT and CDR2 FRNRAP. The CDR3 length is 13 residues. Between the trimmed V and J ends, which lost 7 bases and 0 bases, there was a span of 9 bases. The CDR3: CASARDTNYGYTF. CDR3 DNA: TGTGCTAGTGCCCGAGATACTAACTATGGCTACACCTTC.

The V and J genes are TRBV11-3 and TRBJ1-1, with D unresolved. The CDR3 runs 14 residues. The germline V gene has CDR1 SGHNT and CDR2 YENEEA. V was shortened by 5 bases and J by 5 bases, with 15 bases between the two germline ends. The CDR3 sequence is CASSPNTLGTEAFF. In nucleotides, the CDR3 is TGTGCCAGCAGCCCAAACACACTTGGGACTGAAGCTTTCTTT.

This clone was observed a single time. The V gene is TRBV9, the J gene TRBJ2-1; the D gene is possibly TRBD1 (6 bases). Germline V gene data show CDR1 as SGDLS and CDR2 as YYNGEE. Deletions cut 3 bases from V and 4 bases from J, with 17 bases between. The CDR3 loop spans 16 amino acids. The DNA of the CDR3 is TGTGCCAGCAGCGCCCGACAGGCGCCACCTTACAATGAGCAGTTCTTC. It translates to CASSARQAPPYNEQFF.

The rearrangement links TRBV7-9 to TRBJ2-3, with 9 positions matching TRBD1. This CDR3 contains 15 residues. Germline CDR1 reads SEHNR; CDR2 reads FQNEAQ (reference sequence). The ends lost 4 bases at V and 4 bases at J; junction bases unmatched: 6. This CDR3 is CASSSGQGMADTQYF. The CDR3 DNA is TGTGCCAGCAGCTCCGGACAGGGGATGGCAGATACGCAGTATTTT.

The chain links TRBV28 to TRBJ2-5; D is possibly TRBD1 (5 bases). The germline V gene encodes CDR1 MDHEN and CDR2 SYDVKM. Trimming pared 7 bases from V and 5 bases from J, leaving 11 bases between. This CDR3 is built from 12 residues. The CDR3 is CASNSGQETQYF. DNA for the CDR3: TGTGCCAGCAATTCAGGGCAGGAGACCCAGTACTTC. The full variable domain, in which reference TRBV28 and TRBJ2-5 provide the parts outside the CDR3, is DVKVTQSSRYLVKRTGEKVFLECVQDMDHENMFWYRQDPGLGLRLIYFSYDVKMKEKGDIPEGYSVSREKKERFSLILESASTNQTSMYLCASNSGQETQYFGPGTRLLVL.

V is TRBV2 and J is TRBJ1-4; D gene ambiguous. Germline lookup yields CDR1 SNHLY and CDR2 FYNNEI. This CDR3 contains 11 residues. Trimming took 4 bases from V and 8 from J, leaving 5 bases between them. This CDR3 reads CASSVKEKLFF. CDR3 DNA sequence: TGTGCCAGCAGTGTAAAGGAAAAACTGTTTTTT.

The chain carries TRBV30 and TRBJ2-1; 10 bases agree with TRBD2. This CDR3 region has 13 residues. Germline-derived CDR1 and CDR2 are GTSNPN and SVGIG (reference sequence). Trimming removed 6 bases from V and 6 bases from J; junction bases left unmatched: 5. This CDR3 reads CACTSGIFNEQFF. The CDR3 DNA follows: TGTGCCTGCACTAGCGGGATTTTCAATGAGCAGTTCTTC.

For the CDR3, the DNA is TGTGCCAGCAGCTTATACTCCTACGAGCAGTACTTC. This codes for CASSLYSYEQYF. The chain combines TRBV5-4 with TRBJ2-7; D call uncertain. Between the trimmed V and J ends, which lost 2 bases and 0 bases, there was a span of 3 bases. In germline, CDR1 is SGHNT, CDR2 YYREEE (reference sequence). CDR3 size: 12 residues.

Only a few counts were recorded for this clone. V usage is TRBV28 and J usage is TRBJ2-7; 9 bases are shared with TRBD1. The CDR3 runs 14 residues. J was trimmed by 2 bases and V by 10 bases; bases with no gene match: 9. Looked up from germline, CDR1 is MDHEN and CDR2 is SYDVKM. CDR3 sequence reads: CATGWDRVPYEQYF. CDR3 nucleotides: TGTGCCACTGGGTGGGACAGGGTCCCCTACGAGCAGTACTTC.

The chain carries TRBV29-1 and TRBJ1-1; no definite D call. Per the germline V gene, CDR1 is SQVTM and CDR2 is ANQGSEA. V was cut by 4 bases and J by 6 bases, with 15 bases left in between. The CDR3 has 13 amino acids. The CDR3 nucleotides read TGCAGCGTTGTGAGGTCCCGAAGGTCTGAAGCTTTCTTT. It codes for CSVVRSRRSEAFF.

This clone was observed a handful of times. The J gene is TRBJ2-7, the V gene TRBV28; 8 positions match TRBD1. The J segment lost 3 bases and the V segment lost 7 bases, leaving 5 bases of the junction unmatched. This CDR3 region has 13 residues. Per the germline V gene, CDR1 is MDHEN and CDR2 is SYDVKM. The CDR3 loop is CASTRQGYYEQYF. CDR3 DNA: TGTGCCAGCACCCGACAGGGGTACTACGAGCAGTACTTC.

The chain links TRBV6-5 to TRBJ1-1; D call uncertain. The germline V and J ends were trimmed by 11 bases and 0 bases, with 13 bases remaining between them. The germline V gene encodes CDR1 MNHEY and CDR2 SVGAGI. The CDR3 length is 13 residues. The CDR3 DNA reads as TGTGCCGCGGCGAACGACATGAACACTGAAGCTTTCTTT. Amino acid sequence: CAAANDMNTEAFF.